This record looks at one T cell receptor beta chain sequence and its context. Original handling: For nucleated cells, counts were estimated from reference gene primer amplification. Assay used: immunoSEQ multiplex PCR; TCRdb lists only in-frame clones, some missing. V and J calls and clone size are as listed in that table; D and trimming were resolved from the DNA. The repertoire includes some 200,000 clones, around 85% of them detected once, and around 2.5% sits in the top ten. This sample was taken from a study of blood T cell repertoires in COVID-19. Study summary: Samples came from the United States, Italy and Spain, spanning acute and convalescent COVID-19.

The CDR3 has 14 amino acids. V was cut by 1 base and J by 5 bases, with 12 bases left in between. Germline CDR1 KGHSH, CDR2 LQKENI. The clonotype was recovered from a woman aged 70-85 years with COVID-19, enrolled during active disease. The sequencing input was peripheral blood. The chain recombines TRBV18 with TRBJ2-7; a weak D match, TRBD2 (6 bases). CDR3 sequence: CASSPREGEDEQYF. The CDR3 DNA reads TGTGCCAGCTCACCACGTGAAGGGGAGGACGAGCAGTACTTC. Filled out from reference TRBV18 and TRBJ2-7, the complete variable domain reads NAGVMQNPRHLVRRRGQEARLRCSPMKGHSHVYWYRQLPEEGLKFMVYLQKENIIDESGMPKERFSAEFPKEGPSILRIQQVVRGDSAAYFCASSPREGEDEQYFGPGTRLTVT.